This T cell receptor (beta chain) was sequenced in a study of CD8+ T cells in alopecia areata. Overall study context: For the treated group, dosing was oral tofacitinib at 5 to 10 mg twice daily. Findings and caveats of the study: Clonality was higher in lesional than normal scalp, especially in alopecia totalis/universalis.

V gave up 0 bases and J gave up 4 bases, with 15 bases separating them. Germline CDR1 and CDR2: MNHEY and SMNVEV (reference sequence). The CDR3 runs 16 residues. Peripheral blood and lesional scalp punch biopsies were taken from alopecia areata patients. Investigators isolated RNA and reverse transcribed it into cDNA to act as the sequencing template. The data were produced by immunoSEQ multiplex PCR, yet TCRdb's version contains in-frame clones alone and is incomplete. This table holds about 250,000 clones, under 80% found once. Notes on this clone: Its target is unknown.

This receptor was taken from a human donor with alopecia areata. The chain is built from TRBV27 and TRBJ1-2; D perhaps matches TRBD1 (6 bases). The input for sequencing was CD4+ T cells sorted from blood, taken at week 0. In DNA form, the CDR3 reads TGTGCCAGCAGTTTATCGATGACCAGGACAGTCTATGGCTACACCTTC. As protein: CASSLSMTRTVYGYTF.